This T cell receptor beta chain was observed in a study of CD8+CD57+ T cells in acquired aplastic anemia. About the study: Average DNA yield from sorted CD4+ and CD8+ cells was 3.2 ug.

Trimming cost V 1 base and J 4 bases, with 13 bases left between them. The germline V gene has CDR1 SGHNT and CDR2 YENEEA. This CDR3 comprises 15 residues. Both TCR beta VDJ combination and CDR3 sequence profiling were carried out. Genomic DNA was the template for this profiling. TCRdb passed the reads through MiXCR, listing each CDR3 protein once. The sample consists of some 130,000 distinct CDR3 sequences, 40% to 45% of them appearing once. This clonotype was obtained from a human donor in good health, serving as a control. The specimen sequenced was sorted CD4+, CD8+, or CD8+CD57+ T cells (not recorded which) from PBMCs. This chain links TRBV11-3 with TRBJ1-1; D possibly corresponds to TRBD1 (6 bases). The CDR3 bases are TGTGCCAGCAGCTTAGGTGGGGGCGGGAGCACTGAAGCTTTCTTT. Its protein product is CASSLGGGGSTEAFF.